The present TCR beta chain was sequenced within a study of OX40 agonist ivuxolimab in advanced cancers. In the study overall: Partial response was recorded in three patients: one hepatocellular carcinoma and two cutaneous melanoma cases.

Patients with a history of autoimmune disease or on systemic immunosuppression were excluded. A word on this clone: Its antigen is unknown.

Using immunoSEQ multiplex PCR, the repertoire was profiled, and TCRdb retains in-frame clones only, with some absent. Counted here are around 14,000 clones, over 75% occurring once; the ten biggest clones make up roughly 19%. Study-wide results and caveats: The study did not work out the antigen specificity of the expanded peripheral T cells.

CDR1 is SGHNT, CDR2 YENEEA, per germline. V was cut by 5 bases and J by 3 bases, with 13 bases left in between. The CDR3 extends over 14 amino acids. The TCR originated in an adult with an advanced solid tumor such as melanoma, head and neck, liver or kidney cancer. The chain couples TRBV11-3 to TRBJ2-5; D call uncertain. The sequenced sample was CD4+ or CD8+ T cells sorted from blood, obtained in a trial of the OX40 agonist ivuxolimab. In nucleotides, the CDR3 is TGTGCCAGCAGCCTCCCGGATAAGGAAGAGACCCAGTACTTC. Translated, it gives CASSLPDKEETQYF.